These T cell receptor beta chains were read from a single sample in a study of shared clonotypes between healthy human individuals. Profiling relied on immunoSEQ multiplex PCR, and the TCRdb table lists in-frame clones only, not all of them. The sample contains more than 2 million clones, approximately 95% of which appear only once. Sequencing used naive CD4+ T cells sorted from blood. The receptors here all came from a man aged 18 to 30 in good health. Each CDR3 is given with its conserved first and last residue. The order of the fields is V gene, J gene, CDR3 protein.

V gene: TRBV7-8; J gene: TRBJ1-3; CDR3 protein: CASSLVGQALSGNTIYF
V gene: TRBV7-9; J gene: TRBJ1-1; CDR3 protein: CASRPNFGAQAFF
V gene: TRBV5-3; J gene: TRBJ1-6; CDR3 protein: CARSFGSPLHF
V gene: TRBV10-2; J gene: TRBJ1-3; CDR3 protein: CASSSKQGARGNTIYF
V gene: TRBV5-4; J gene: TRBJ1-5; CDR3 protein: CASSLDLGAQPQHF
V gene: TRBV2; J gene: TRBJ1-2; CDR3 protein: CASSDVRTNYGYTF
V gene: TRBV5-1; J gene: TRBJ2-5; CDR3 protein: CASSLGLLQETQYF
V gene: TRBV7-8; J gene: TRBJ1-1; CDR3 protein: CASSSRGRNTEAFF
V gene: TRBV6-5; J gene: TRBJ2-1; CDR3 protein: CASSREGGEQFF
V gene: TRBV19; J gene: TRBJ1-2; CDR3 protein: CASSIGRSNYGYTF
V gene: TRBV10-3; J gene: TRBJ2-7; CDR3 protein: CAIKDRRYEQYF